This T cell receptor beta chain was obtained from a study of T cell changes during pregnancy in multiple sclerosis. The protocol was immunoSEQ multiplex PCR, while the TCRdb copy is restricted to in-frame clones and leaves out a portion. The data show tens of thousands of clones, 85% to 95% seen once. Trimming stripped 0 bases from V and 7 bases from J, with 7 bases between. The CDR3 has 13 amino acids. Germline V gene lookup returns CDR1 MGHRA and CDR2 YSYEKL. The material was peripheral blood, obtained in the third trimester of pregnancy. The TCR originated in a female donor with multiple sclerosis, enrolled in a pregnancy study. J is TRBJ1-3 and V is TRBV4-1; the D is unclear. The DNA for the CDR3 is TGCGCCAGCAGCCAAGATACAACGAACACCATATATTTT. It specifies CASSQDTTNTIYF.